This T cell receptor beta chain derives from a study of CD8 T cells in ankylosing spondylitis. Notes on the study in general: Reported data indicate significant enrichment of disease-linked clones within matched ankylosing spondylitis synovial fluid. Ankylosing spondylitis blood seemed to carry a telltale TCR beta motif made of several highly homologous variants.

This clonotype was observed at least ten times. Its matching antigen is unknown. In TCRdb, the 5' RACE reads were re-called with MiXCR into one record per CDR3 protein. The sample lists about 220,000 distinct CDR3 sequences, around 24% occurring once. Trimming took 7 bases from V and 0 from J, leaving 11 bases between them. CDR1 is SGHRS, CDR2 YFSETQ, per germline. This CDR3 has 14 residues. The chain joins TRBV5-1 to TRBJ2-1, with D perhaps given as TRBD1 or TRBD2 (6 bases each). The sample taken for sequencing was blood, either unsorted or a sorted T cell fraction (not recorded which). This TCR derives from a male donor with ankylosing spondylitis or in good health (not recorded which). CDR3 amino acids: CASGGGGSYNEQFF. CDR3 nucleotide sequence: TGCGCCAGCGGAGGGGGTGGCTCCTACAATGAGCAGTTCTTC.